This T cell receptor beta chain derives from a study of control samples from healthy donors and cancer patients. Profiled with immunoSEQ multiplex PCR; TCRdb holds only in-frame clones, not every one. This sample has some 150,000 clones, with about 93% found just once. CDR1 LGHNT and CDR2 FRNRAP come from the germline V gene. The junction had 5 bases not matched to a gene; V was cut back by 0 bases and J by 2 bases. The length of the CDR3 is 19 residues. The V gene is TRBV12-5, the J gene TRBJ2-6, with 12 nucleotides matching TRBD1. This receptor was obtained from a man in his fifties in good health. Sequenced: blood. This chain's CDR3 is CASGLVLGQGAAGANVLTF. CDR3 DNA: TGTGCTAGTGGTTTGGTACTGGGACAGGGGGCGGCTGGGGCCAACGTCCTGACTTTC.